This T cell receptor (beta chain) was sequenced during a study of human T cells and chemical hapten exposure. Study results and caveats: DPC sensitization produced no change in TCRs with frequency above 1 in 1000.

CDR3 length equals 15 residues. Deletions cut 6 bases from V and 2 bases from J, with 15 bases between. Germline V lookup: CDR1 LNHDA, CDR2 SQIVND (reference sequence). Via MiXCR, TCRdb re-called the RACE reads, giving one row per CDR3 protein. The sample consists of around 92,000 distinct CDR3 sequences, more than 10% of them appearing once. This clonotype showed up just once. Its antigen is currently unknown. Time point: pre-sensitization, week 0. This sample's treatment: therapeutic diphenylcyclopropenone sensitization with weekly scalp DPC. The source is a woman aged 60-75 years with alopecia areata. Some clones in this sample may be carry-over from other donors' samples. The sample in question was whole blood, obtained in connection with sensitization to the hapten diphenylcyclopropenone (DPC). The chain joins TRBV19 to TRBJ2-3; TRBD2 is a possible D gene (6 bases). The CDR3 coding sequence is TGTGCCAGTAGCCCCCCCGGGGGAAACACAGATACGCAGTATTTT. Protein sequence: CASSPPGGNTDTQYF.